Listed here are 24 T cell receptor beta chains from one sample, sequenced in a study of cytomegalovirus exposure and HLA in healthy donors. The PCR employed 60 Vbeta primers together with 13 Jbeta primers. Clones were sequenced by immunoSEQ multiplex PCR, and TCRdb holds only the in-frame ones, with some missing. Of around 130,000 clones in the sample, approximately 84% were seen once. Sequencing was done on a sample of PBMCs. The receptors come from a boy younger than 10 in good health and CMV-seronegative.

The genes are TRBV7-2 and TRBJ2-7; D uncertain. Trimming shortened V by 0 bases and J by 3 bases, and 18 bases separated the two germline ends. This CDR3 contains 17 residues. Germline CDR1 is SGHTA and CDR2 is FQGNSA. The CDR3 sequence is CASSLAPPLLLYYEQYF. DNA for the CDR3: TGTGCCAGCAGCTTAGCCCCGCCACTACTCCTCTACTACGAGCAGTACTTC.

The chain carries TRBV19 and TRBJ2-1, with 8 bases identical to TRBD1. J lost 10 bases, V lost 3 bases, and 8 bases had no gene match. This CDR3 has 14 amino acids. Germline V gives CDR1 LNHDA, CDR2 SQIVND (reference sequence). The CDR3 region has the DNA TGTGCCAGTAGTATGGTGGGACAGGTCCTGGAGCAGTTCTTC. It yields the protein CASSMVGQVLEQFF.

The genes are TRBV2 and TRBJ2-1, with 8 nucleotides matching TRBD1. CDR1 and CDR2 (germline): SNHLY, FYNNEI. The length of the CDR3 is 14 residues. The junction had 6 bases not matched to a gene; V was cut back by 4 bases and J by 7 bases. The CDR3 spells CASSVETGANEQFF. CDR3 sequence (DNA): TGTGCCAGCAGTGTTGAGACAGGGGCGAATGAGCAGTTCTTC.

The V and J genes are TRBV11-2 and TRBJ2-6; possible D gene TRBD2, 5 bases. V lost 1 base and J 0 bases, leaving 10 bases between the germline ends. CDR3 size: 17 residues. The germline V gene has CDR1 SGHAT and CDR2 FQNNGV. CDR3 amino acids: CASSLALAYSGANVLTF. The DNA of the CDR3 is TGTGCCAGCAGCTTAGCCCTAGCCTACTCTGGGGCCAACGTCCTGACTTTC.

The J gene is TRBJ2-1, the V gene TRBV27, with D possibly TRBD1 on 5 matching bases. CDR3 length equals 16 residues. The ends were cut back, 6 bases at V and 7 bases at J, with 22 bases in the middle. Germline loops: CDR1 MNHEY, CDR2 SMNVEV (reference sequence). Here the CDR3 DNA reads TGTGCCAGCAGCCTAAGGGGCGCAGGTATGTCGAATGAGCAGTTCTTC. This sequence encodes CASSLRGAGMSNEQFF.

This rearrangement joins TRBV7-9 to TRBJ2-3, with 12 bases fitting TRBD2. Looked up from germline, CDR1 is SEHNR and CDR2 is FQNEAQ (reference sequence). Trimming removed 5 bases from V and 2 bases from J; junction bases left unmatched: 8. The CDR3 length is 17 residues. The CDR3 bases are TGTGCCAGCAGCGTGCAACTAGCGGGGGGCCTCACAGATACGCAGTATTTT. This gives the protein CASSVQLAGGLTDTQYF.

The CDR3 loop is CASSTFSGGSSYNEQFF. The DNA of the CDR3 is TGCGCCAGCAGCACCTTTTCGGGGGGGAGCTCCTACAATGAGCAGTTCTTC. This sequence joins TRBV4-3 and TRBJ2-1, with 8 bases matching TRBD2. The CDR3 is 17 residues long. Trimming cost V 5 bases and J 0 bases; bases outside gene matches: 9. From germline, CDR1 is LGHNA and CDR2 YSLEER.

The chain employs TRBV29-1 and TRBJ1-1, with D unclear. Trimming took 3 bases from V and 3 from J, leaving 8 bases between them. CDR1 and CDR2 from the germline V gene are SQVTM and ANQGSEA. This CDR3 contains 12 residues. This CDR3 reads CSVDSEYTEAFF. CDR3 sequence (DNA): TGCAGCGTTGACAGCGAGTACACTGAAGCTTTCTTT. Together with reference TRBV29-1 and TRBJ1-1, the CDR3 gives the full variable domain: SAVISQKPSRDICQRGTSLTIQCQVDSQVTMMFWYRQQPGQSLTLIATANQGSEATYESGFVIDKFPISRPNLTFSTLTVSNMSPEDSSIYLCSVDSEYTEAFFGQGTRLTVV.

Points on this clone: Other DNA sequences from this sample encode an identical CDR3 as well. The chain uses TRBV4-3 and TRBJ1-4; a weak D match, TRBD1 (5 bases). Trimming pared 0 bases from V and 6 bases from J, leaving 14 bases between. The CDR3 totals 16 residues. The germline V gene has CDR1 LGHNA and CDR2 YSLEER. The CDR3 loop is CASSQDLGGYDEKLFF. In nucleotides, the CDR3 is TGCGCCAGCAGCCAAGATCTGGGGGGTTACGATGAAAAACTGTTTTTT.

The chain recombines TRBV18 with TRBJ1-6, with a tentative D call TRBD1 (5 bases). Trimming took 3 bases from V and 7 from J, leaving 22 bases between them. CDR3 length: 18 residues. Germline CDR1 and CDR2: KGHSH and LQKENI. The CDR3 sequence: CASSPLRRGEIRNSPLHF. The CDR3 DNA reads TGTGCCAGCTCACCCCTTCGTCGGGGGGAGATAAGGAATTCACCCCTCCACTTT.

The chain is built from TRBV6-1 and TRBJ1-3; TRBD1 aligns across 9 bases. CDR3 size: 15 residues. CDR1 and CDR2 (germline): MNHNS, SASEGT. V trimming: 4 bases; J trimming: 4 bases; junction bases outside the gene matches: 5. CDR3 sequence: CASSGGQGRGNTIYF. The CDR3 bases are TGTGCCAGCAGTGGGGGACAGGGCCGGGGAAACACCATATATTTT.

The V and J genes are TRBV7-2 and TRBJ1-1; D is undetermined. Germline V CDR1 and CDR2: SGHTA, FQGNSA. CDR3 length: 14 amino acids. V lost 4 bases to trimming and J lost 2 bases, with 11 bases between them. The CDR3, as DNA: TGTGCCAGCAGCTCCCGGGATATAAACACTGAAGCTTTCTTT. Translation: CASSSRDINTEAFF.

The V call is TRBV4-1, the J call TRBJ1-1, with 7 bases that match TRBD1. Germline V gene sequence: CDR1 MGHRA, CDR2 YSYEKL. The CDR3 is 12 amino acids. The V gene end was trimmed by 1 base and the J gene end by 12 bases; junction bases not matched to a gene: 5. CDR3 sequence: CASSQGVRGPFF. The CDR3 region has the DNA TGCGCCAGCAGCCAAGGGGTAAGGGGGCCTTTCTTT.

The chain has TRBV5-6 and TRBJ1-1; 7 nucleotides align to TRBD1. The germline gives CDR1 SGHDT, CDR2 YYEEEE. The V gene end was trimmed by 4 bases and the J gene end by 4 bases; junction bases not matched to a gene: 7. The CDR3 covers 14 residues. Written as DNA, the CDR3 is TGTGCCAGCAGCGCCCGACAGGGATTCACTGAAGCTTTCTTT. It specifies CASSARQGFTEAFF.

The V gene is TRBV6-4, the J gene TRBJ2-1, with TRBD1 identical over 7 bases. Germline CDR1 is MRHNA and CDR2 is SNTAGT. This CDR3 region has 15 residues. The V gene end was trimmed by 5 bases and the J gene end by 6 bases; junction bases not matched to a gene: 10. The CDR3 DNA follows: TGTGCCAGCAGTCCATTATTAGGGACAGTCAATGAGCAGTTCTTC. It yields the protein CASSPLLGTVNEQFF.

This clone was seen a few times. The genes are TRBV6-6 and TRBJ2-7; D might be TRBD1 (5 bases). V was trimmed by 0 bases and J by 3 bases, leaving 9 bases between them. Per germline, CDR1 MNHNY and CDR2 SVGAGI (reference sequence). This CDR3 comprises 14 residues. CDR3 in DNA: TGTGCCAGCAGTTACTCGACCCAGGGCTACGAGCAGTACTTC. Translation gives CASSYSTQGYEQYF.

The rearrangement links TRBV9 to TRBJ1-2; D may be TRBD1 (5 bases). The germline V and J ends were trimmed by 2 bases and 2 bases, with 7 bases remaining between them. Per germline, CDR1 SGDLS and CDR2 YYNGEE. The CDR3 has 13 amino acids. Written as DNA, the CDR3 is TGTGCCAGCAGCGTCCGGACAAACTATGGCTACACCTTC. Its protein is CASSVRTNYGYTF.

The CDR3 DNA is TGCGCCAGCAGCCGGGGACAGGGAGCCAGCTCCTACAATGAGCAGTTCTTC. This translates into CASSRGQGASSYNEQFF. The rearrangement joins TRBV4-1 to TRBJ2-1; 9 bases are a match to TRBD1. The length of the CDR3 is 17 residues. The J segment lost 0 bases and the V segment lost 4 bases, leaving 7 bases of the junction unmatched. CDR1 MGHRA and CDR2 YSYEKL come from the germline V gene.

The chain uses TRBV29-1 and TRBJ2-1, with 13 bases matching TRBD2. CDR3 size: 16 residues. The germline V gene has CDR1 SQVTM and CDR2 ANQGSEA. J was trimmed by 10 bases and V by 2 bases; bases with no gene match: 11. CDR3 DNA: TGCAGCGTTGAACTACTAGCGGGAGGGCGTCTTCGGGAGCAGTTCTTC. It codes for CSVELLAGGRLREQFF.

The genes are TRBV4-3 and TRBJ1-2; D might be TRBD1 (5 bases). V lost 2 bases, J lost 4 bases, and 11 bases lay in between. Germline V gene data show CDR1 as LGHNA and CDR2 as YSLEER. The CDR3 loop spans 14 amino acids. In DNA form, the CDR3 reads TGCGCCAGCAGCCAAATACAGGAAGGCTATGGCTACACCTTC. It specifies CASSQIQEGYGYTF.

The chain links TRBV5-4 to TRBJ1-2; 10 positions match TRBD1. The junction had 3 bases not matched to a gene; V was cut back by 0 bases and J by 4 bases. The CDR3 covers 15 residues. Germline CDR1 SGHNT, CDR2 YYREEE (reference sequence). As DNA, the CDR3 is TGTGCCAGCAGCTTGGCCGGGACAGGGGTCTATGGCTACACCTTC. Its translation is CASSLAGTGVYGYTF.

The rearrangement joins TRBV30 to TRBJ2-7, with D perhaps TRBD1 (6 bases). Germline assignment: CDR1 GTSNPN and CDR2 SVGIG (reference sequence). This CDR3 has 11 amino acids. The V end lost 4 bases, the J end lost 6 bases, and 10 bases lay between the germline ends. CDR3 bases: TGTGCCTGGAACAGGGACGGCGAGCAGTACTTC. Translated: CAWNRDGEQYF. The entire variable domain, with the rest obtained from reference TRBV30 and TRBJ2-7, is as follows: SQTIHQWPATLVQPVGSPLSLECTVEGTSNPNLYWYRQAAGRGLQLLFYSVGIGQISSEVPQNLSASRPQDRQFILSSKKLLLSDSGFYLCAWNRDGEQYFGPGTRLTVT.

This clone was observed a few times. This chain joins TRBV19 and TRBJ2-2; 11 nucleotides align to TRBD2. Losses at the gene ends were 4 bases for V and 7 bases for J; bases not matched to a gene: 14. Per the germline V gene, CDR1 is LNHDA and CDR2 is SQIVND (reference sequence). CDR3 length: 18 amino acids. CDR3 bases: TGTGCCAGTAGTAAGGATAGACTAGCGGGGATCGGTATCGGGGAGCTGTTTTTT. Amino acid sequence: CASSKDRLAGIGIGELFF.

This chain links TRBV5-4 with TRBJ1-1; 7 bases are a match to TRBD1. V trimming: 5 bases; J trimming: 5 bases; junction bases outside the gene matches: 9. Germline CDR1 reads SGHNT; CDR2 reads YYREEE (reference sequence). CDR3 length: 14 amino acids. CDR3 sequence reads: CASRQRGLGTEAFF. CDR3 DNA sequence: TGTGCCAGCAGACAGAGGGGGCTCGGGACTGAAGCTTTCTTT.